Below are 19 T cell receptor beta chains sequenced from a single sample in a study of shared clonotypes between healthy human individuals. Clones were read by immunoSEQ multiplex PCR, and TCRdb kept only the in-frame ones, dropping some. The profile shows nearly 2 million clones, less than 95% of them singletons. CD45RO-negative, CCR7-positively selected cells formed the naive CD8 fraction, excluding terminally differentiated effector memory CD45RA+ cells. The source material was naive CD8+ T cells sorted from blood. The receptor set was obtained from a man younger than 30 in good health.

The chain joins TRBV7-9 to TRBJ1-2; a possible D gene is TRBD1 (5 bases). Trimming took 5 bases from V and 7 from J, leaving 17 bases between them. Germline values: CDR1 SEHNR, CDR2 FQNEAQ (reference sequence). This CDR3 is built from 14 residues. The CDR3 DNA sequence: TGTGCCAGCAGCCCCCGATGGGGGTCTAGTGGCTACACCTTC. Residues: CASSPRWGSSGYTF.

The chain has TRBV9 and TRBJ2-1; tentatively, D is TRBD1 (5 bases). V gave up 4 bases and J gave up 6 bases, with 17 bases separating them. Germline assignment: CDR1 SGDLS and CDR2 YYNGEE. This CDR3 has 15 amino acids. The CDR3 spells CASSPRAVPGNEQFF. The CDR3 DNA sequence: TGTGCCAGCAGCCCCAGGGCGGTTCCGGGCAATGAGCAGTTCTTC.

The rearrangement joins TRBV30 to TRBJ2-2; D not certain. With 1 base removed from V and 7 bases from J, the gap between germline ends came to 10 bases. The CDR3 is 13 residues long. Germline-derived CDR1 and CDR2 are GTSNPN and SVGIG (reference sequence). CDR3 DNA: TGTGCCTGGAGTGGCAGATTTGGCGGGGAGCTGTTTTTT. It encodes CAWSGRFGGELFF.

The chain couples TRBV2 to TRBJ1-1; D is unresolved. Trimming left V 4 bases short and J 1 base short, with 10 bases between. Per germline, CDR1 SNHLY and CDR2 FYNNEI. This CDR3 is built from 14 residues. CDR3 sequence reads: CASSVFDWNTEAFF. CDR3 sequence (DNA): TGTGCCAGCAGTGTATTTGATTGGAACACTGAAGCTTTCTTT.

This chain uses TRBV4-1 with TRBJ1-1, with a possible D match to TRBD1 (6 bases). The CDR3 spans 13 residues. Germline CDR1 is MGHRA and CDR2 is YSYEKL. The V end was cut by 8 bases, the J end by 3 bases, with 13 bases between. CDR3 in amino acids: CASGTGAHTEAFF. The CDR3 coding sequence is TGCGCCAGCGGGACGGGGGCCCACACTGAAGCTTTCTTT.

The chain couples TRBV6-5 to TRBJ2-1; the match to TRBD2 covers 9 bases. V lost 4 bases to trimming and J lost 7 bases; unmatched junction nucleotides: 5. This CDR3 spans 14 amino acids. Looked up from germline, CDR1 is MNHEY and CDR2 is SVGAGI. CDR3 in amino acids: CASSLPGLANEQFF. Written as DNA, the CDR3 is TGTGCCAGCAGTTTACCGGGACTAGCTAATGAGCAGTTCTTC.

The V and J genes are TRBV9 and TRBJ2-5, with D possibly being TRBD1 (5 bases). This CDR3 comprises 15 residues. V was pared by 0 bases and J by 5 bases, with 14 bases between. Germline assignment: CDR1 SGDLS and CDR2 YYNGEE. CDR3 in amino acids: CASSVGGASGETQYF. In DNA form, the CDR3 reads TGTGCCAGCAGCGTAGGGGGCGCGTCAGGGGAGACCCAGTACTTC.

This CDR3 is CATSRDFGTGAGNTIYF. In nucleotides, the CDR3 is TGTGCCACCAGCAGAGACTTTGGGACAGGGGCGGGAAACACCATATATTTT. The V gene is TRBV15, the J gene TRBJ1-3; TRBD1 matches at 10 bases. The germline V gene encodes CDR1 LNHNV and CDR2 YYDKDF (reference sequence). The length of the CDR3 is 17 residues. The trim removed 0 bases at V and 4 bases at J, leaving 6 bases unmatched.

The chain links TRBV7-9 to TRBJ2-7, with 12 nucleotides matching TRBD2. Germline V gives CDR1 SEHNR, CDR2 FQNEAQ (reference sequence). The CDR3 runs 15 residues. V lost 4 bases and J lost 4; bases outside the gene matches: 5. The DNA of the CDR3 is TGTGCCAGCAGCTCCGGACTAGCGGGACAATACGAGCAGTACTTC. This gives the protein CASSSGLAGQYEQYF.

Points on this clone: Other nucleotide sequences in the sample specify the same CDR3. The rearrangement joins TRBV4-1 to TRBJ1-2, with TRBD1 identical over 10 bases. Germline CDR1 MGHRA, CDR2 YSYEKL. The CDR3 spans 14 residues. With V trimmed by 4 bases and J by 3 bases, 2 bases remained unmatched. The CDR3, as DNA: TGCGCCAGCAGCCTAGGGACAGGGGACTATGGCTACACCTTC. As protein: CASSLGTGDYGYTF.

The chain links TRBV7-9 to TRBJ1-5, with D maybe TRBD1 (6 bases). Trimming took 5 bases from V and 6 from J, leaving 14 bases between them. Germline lookup yields CDR1 SEHNR and CDR2 FQNEAQ (reference sequence). The CDR3 extends over 14 amino acids. For the CDR3, the DNA is TGTGCCAGCAGCCCATCAGGGGAAGGTCAGCCCCAGCATTTT. Amino acids: CASSPSGEGQPQHF.

The chain links TRBV5-1 to TRBJ1-1, with a tentative D call TRBD1 (5 bases). Germline CDR1 reads SGHRS; CDR2 reads YFSETQ. The CDR3 extends over 16 amino acids. Trimming cost V 4 bases and J 1 base, with 17 bases left between them. The CDR3 sequence: CASSPILLGGNTEAFF. The CDR3 DNA is TGCGCCAGCAGCCCGATTCTCCTGGGGGGGAACACTGAAGCTTTCTTT.

V usage is TRBV7-2 and J usage is TRBJ1-3; maybe TRBD1 (5 bases). V was shortened by 2 bases and J by 1 base, with 9 bases between the two germline ends. From germline, CDR1 is SGHTA and CDR2 FQGNSA. The CDR3 spans 15 residues. The CDR3 protein is CASSLSRASGNTIYF. CDR3 nucleotides: TGTGCCAGCAGCTTAAGCAGGGCTTCTGGAAACACCATATATTTT.

V usage is TRBV23-1 and J usage is TRBJ2-7, with 8 bases aligning to TRBD2. TRBV23-1 is labeled an ORF, and its function is uncertain. V was pared by 4 bases and J by 1 base, with 9 bases of the junction left unmatched. The CDR3 totals 16 residues. Written as DNA, the CDR3 is TGCGCCAGCAGTCCTGACAGCGGGAGATGGTCCTACGAGCAGTACTTC. Translated, it gives CASSPDSGRWSYEQYF.

The V call is TRBV29-1, the J call TRBJ1-2, with a weak D call TRBD1 (6 bases). Trimming cost V 0 bases and J 6 bases, with 11 bases left between them. Germline loops: CDR1 SQVTM, CDR2 ANQGSEA. This CDR3 region has 13 residues. CDR3 sequence (DNA): TGCAGCGTTGAAGACACAGGGTTCCATGGCTACACCTTC. Translated: CSVEDTGFHGYTF.

The V gene is TRBV30, the J gene TRBJ2-7, with 11 positions matching TRBD2. Germline assignment: CDR1 GTSNPN and CDR2 SVGIG (reference sequence). V was pared by 2 bases and J by 1 base, with 7 bases of the junction left unmatched. The CDR3 sequence is 16 residues long. CDR3 residues: CAWSPLTSGSSYEQYF. The CDR3 DNA reads TGTGCCTGGAGTCCGCTAACTAGCGGGAGTTCCTACGAGCAGTACTTC.

This chain connects TRBV4-1 to TRBJ2-7; possibly TRBD1 for D (5 bases). CDR3 length equals 15 residues. Germline V lookup: CDR1 MGHRA, CDR2 YSYEKL. The V end was cut by 1 base, the J end by 3 bases, with 13 bases between. The CDR3 region has the DNA TGCGCCAGCAGCCAAGTTGCAGACAGACTCTACGAGCAGTACTTC. Encoded protein: CASSQVADRLYEQYF.

J is TRBJ2-5 and V is TRBV5-6; 10 bases match TRBD2. J was trimmed by 4 bases and V by 4 bases; bases with no gene match: 13. This CDR3 spans 17 amino acids. Germline values: CDR1 SGHDT, CDR2 YYEEEE. The CDR3 is CASSIGASGRSRETQYF. The CDR3, as DNA: TGTGCCAGCAGCATAGGGGCTAGCGGGAGATCGAGAGAGACCCAGTACTTC.

The gene calls are TRBV10-1 and TRBJ2-1, with 9 bases identical to TRBD2. The germline CDR1 and CDR2 sequences are WNHNN and SYGVQD (reference sequence). The CDR3 runs to 15 residues. Germline trimming cut 6 bases from V and 8 bases from J; bases unmatched to any gene: 11. The CDR3 region has the DNA TGCGCCAGCAGCGACAGCGGGAGGTGGGGCGATGAGCAGTTCTTC. Translation: CASSDSGRWGDEQFF.